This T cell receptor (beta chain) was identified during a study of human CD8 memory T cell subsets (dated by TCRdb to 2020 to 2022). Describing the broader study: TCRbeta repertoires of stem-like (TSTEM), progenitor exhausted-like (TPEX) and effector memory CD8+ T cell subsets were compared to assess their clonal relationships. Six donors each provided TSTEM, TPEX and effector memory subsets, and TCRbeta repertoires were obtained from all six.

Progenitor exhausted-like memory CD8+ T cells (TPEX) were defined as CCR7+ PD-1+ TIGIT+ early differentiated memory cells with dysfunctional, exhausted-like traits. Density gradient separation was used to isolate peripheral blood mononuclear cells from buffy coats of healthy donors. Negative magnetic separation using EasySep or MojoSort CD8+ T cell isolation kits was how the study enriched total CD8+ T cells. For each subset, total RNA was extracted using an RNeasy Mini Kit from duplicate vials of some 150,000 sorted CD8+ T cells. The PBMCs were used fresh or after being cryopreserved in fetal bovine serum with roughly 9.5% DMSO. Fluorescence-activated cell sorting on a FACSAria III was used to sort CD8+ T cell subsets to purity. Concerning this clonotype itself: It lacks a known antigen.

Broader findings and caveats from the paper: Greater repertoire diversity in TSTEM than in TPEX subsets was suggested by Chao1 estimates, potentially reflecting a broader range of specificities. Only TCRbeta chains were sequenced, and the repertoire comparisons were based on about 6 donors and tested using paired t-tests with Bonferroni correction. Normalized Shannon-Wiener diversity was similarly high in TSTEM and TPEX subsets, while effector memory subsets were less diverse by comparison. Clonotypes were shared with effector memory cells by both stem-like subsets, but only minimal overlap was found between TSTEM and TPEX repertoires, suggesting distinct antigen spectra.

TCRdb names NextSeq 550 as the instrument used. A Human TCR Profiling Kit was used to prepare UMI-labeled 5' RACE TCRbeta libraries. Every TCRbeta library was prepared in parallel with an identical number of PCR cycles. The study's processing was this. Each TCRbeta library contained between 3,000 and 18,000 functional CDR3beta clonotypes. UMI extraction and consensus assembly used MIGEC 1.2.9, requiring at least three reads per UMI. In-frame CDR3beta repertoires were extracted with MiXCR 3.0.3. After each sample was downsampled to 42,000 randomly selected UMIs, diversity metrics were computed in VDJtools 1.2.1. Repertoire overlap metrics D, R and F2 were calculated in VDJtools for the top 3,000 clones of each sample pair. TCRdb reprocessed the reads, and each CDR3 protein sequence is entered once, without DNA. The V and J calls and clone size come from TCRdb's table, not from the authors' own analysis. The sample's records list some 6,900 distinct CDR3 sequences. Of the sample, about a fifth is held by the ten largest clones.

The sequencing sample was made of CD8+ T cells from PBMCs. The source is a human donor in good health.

The CDR3 is CASSTLAGYTDTQYF. Recombination connected TRBV27 to TRBJ2-3; TCRdb outputs TRBD2, but without DNA this stays unchecked. Counted from cysteine to phenylalanine, this CDR3 has 15 amino acids. The record lacks a DNA sequence. CDR1 is given as MNHEY and CDR2 as SMNVEV, both from the germline V gene (reference sequence).